One sample yielded the 2 T cell receptor beta chains listed below, sequenced in a study of metastatic and nonmetastatic thyroid tumors. All patients reached thyroid surgery having received no treatment beforehand. From the PCR reads, TCRdb re-called clones with MiXCR. Of about 92,000 clones in the sample, 14% to 15% were seen once. Material for sequencing was blood. The receptors were sampled from a female donor with papillary thyroid cancer or a benign thyroid nodule (not recorded which). Some clones in this sample may be carry-over from other donors' samples.

This clone was counted only a few times. The same CDR3 also results from other DNA sequences found in this sample. The CDR3 DNA is TGTGCCAGCAGCTCCCGGGACAGGGGTCACGGATACACCTTC. Residues: CASSSRDRGHGYTF. The chain joins TRBV7-2 to TRBJ1-2; 10 bases match TRBD1. Germline assignment: CDR1 SGHTA and CDR2 FQGNSA. The CDR3 has 14 residues. J was trimmed by 11 bases and V by 4 bases; bases with no gene match: 10.

This clone showed up just a few times. Germline is not matched at one junction end, which may reflect a read error. This chain joins TRBV28 and TRBJ2-2; 9 bases are shared with TRBD2. The CDR3 sequence is 15 residues long. The V gene's germline CDR1 is MDHEN and CDR2 SYDVKM. CDR3 amino acids: CASTKAGGNTGELFF. The CDR3 nucleotides read TGTGCCAGCACCAAGGCGGGGGGGAACACCGGTGAGCTGTTTTTT.